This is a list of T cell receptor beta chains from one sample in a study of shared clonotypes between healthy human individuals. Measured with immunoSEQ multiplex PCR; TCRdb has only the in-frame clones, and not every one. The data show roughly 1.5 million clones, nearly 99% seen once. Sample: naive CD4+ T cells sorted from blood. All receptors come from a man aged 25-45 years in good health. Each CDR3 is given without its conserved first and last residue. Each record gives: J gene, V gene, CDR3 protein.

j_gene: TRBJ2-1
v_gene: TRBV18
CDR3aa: ASSYRANEQF

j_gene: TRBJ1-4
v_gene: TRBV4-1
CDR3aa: ASSQGGGHVAATNEKLF

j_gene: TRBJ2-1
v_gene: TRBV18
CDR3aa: ASSTAPFNEQF

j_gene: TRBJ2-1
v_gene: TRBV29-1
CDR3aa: SVARLAGVSPGDFKQF

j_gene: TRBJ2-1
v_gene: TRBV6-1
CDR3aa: ASTGSSYNEQF

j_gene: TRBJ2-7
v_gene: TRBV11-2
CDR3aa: ASSLDRVHEQY

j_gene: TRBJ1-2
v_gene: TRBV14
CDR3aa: ASSQGLYGYT

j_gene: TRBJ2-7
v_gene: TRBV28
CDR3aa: ASVLEREGEQY

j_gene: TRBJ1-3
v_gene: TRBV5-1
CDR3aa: ASSSRGSRDTIY

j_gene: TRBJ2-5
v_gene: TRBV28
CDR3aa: ASSFPPGQRTKETQY

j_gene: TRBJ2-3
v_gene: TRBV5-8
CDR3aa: ASITYGLAGTDTQY

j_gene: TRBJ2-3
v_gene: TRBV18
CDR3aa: ASSPLMTSVPSTDTQY

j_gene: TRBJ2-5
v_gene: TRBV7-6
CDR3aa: ASSLSYGVAQETQY

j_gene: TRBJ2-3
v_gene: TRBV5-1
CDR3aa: ASMGYSTDTQY

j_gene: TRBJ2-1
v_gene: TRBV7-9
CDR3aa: ASSFSISGGYEQF

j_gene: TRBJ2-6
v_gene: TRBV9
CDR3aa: ASQSHGANVLT

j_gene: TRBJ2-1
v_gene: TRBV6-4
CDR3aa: ASSFSGRGNSYNEQF

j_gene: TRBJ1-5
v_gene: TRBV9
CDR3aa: ASSVGTDNAPQH

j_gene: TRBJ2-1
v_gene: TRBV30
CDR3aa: AWAKVTFSTPSSYNEQF

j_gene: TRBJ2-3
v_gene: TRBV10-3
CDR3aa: AMGQGEDTQY

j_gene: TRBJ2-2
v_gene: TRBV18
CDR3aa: ASSPPRGLMTGELF

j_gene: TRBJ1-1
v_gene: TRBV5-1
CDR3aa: ASSLSGDRYTEAF

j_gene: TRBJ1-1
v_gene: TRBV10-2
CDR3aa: ASSLNRNTEAF

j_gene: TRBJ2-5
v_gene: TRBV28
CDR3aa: ATHTGGTQTQY

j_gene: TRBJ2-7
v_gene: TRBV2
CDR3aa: ASSEIGTGGYEQY

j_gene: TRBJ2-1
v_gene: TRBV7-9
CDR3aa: ASSPTPQRGTDEQF

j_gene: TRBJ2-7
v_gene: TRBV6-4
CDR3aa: ASSEGLAGPYEQY

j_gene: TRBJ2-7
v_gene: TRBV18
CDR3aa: ASSSGTAYEQY

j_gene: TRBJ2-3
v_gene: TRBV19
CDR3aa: ASSPGQGIDTQY

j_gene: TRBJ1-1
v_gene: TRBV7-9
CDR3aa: ASSLSLNTEAF

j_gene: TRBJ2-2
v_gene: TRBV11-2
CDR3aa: ASSLDPIVTDTGELF

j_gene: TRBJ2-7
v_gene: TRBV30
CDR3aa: AWTTGEHEQY

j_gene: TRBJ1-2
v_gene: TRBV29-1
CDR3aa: SVERVFGYT

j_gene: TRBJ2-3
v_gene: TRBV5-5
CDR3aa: ASSLQGPDTQY

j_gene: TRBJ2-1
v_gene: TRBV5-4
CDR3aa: ASSQGTNSYNEQF

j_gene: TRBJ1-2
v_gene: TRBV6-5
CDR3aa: ASSYAGQYYGYT

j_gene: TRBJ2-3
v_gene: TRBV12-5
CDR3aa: ASGAPPGATQY

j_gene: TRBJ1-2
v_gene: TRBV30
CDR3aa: AWSVLRSYGYT

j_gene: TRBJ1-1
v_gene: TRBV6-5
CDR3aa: ASSSRAPVNTEAF

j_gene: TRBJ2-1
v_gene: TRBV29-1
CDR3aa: SVPPPGGLFNEQF

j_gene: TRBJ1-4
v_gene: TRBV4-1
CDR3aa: ASNTPWGSGEKLF

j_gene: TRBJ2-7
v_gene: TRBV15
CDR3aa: ATSKGQGTASEQY

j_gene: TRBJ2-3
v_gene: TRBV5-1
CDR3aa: ASSSGSPRDTQY

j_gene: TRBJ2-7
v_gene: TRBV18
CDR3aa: ASSPKTPSPKRNGEY

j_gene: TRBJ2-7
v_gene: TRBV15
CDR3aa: ATSRGWVRSWEQY

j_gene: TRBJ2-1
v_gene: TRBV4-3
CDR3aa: ASSQGKQINRISYNEQF

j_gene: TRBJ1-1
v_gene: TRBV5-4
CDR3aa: ASSLGRQSDPNTEAF

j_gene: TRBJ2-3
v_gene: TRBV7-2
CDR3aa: ASSSPQSPDTQY

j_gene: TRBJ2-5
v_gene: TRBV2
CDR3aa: ASSGTGGQETQY

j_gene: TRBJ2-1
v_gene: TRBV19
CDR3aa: ASSPEGSYNEQF

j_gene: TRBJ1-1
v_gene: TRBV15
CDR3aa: ATSRDGVMNTEAF

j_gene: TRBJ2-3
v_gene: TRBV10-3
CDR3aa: AISGGIHTDTQY

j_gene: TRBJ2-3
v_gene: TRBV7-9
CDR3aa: ASSRPRTGSDTQY

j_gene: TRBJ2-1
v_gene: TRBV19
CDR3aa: ASSITPGQGTNEQF

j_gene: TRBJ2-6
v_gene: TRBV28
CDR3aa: ASSFRISGANVLT

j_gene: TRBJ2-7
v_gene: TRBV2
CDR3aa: ASSRDQGSYEQY

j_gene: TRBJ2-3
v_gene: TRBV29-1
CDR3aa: SVAQGHDTQY

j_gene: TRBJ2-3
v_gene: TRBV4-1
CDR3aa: ASSQDRLAGYTDTQY